This entry lists 9 T cell receptor beta chains sequenced from one sample in a study of tumor-infiltrating lymphocytes in primary liver carcinoma. From 400 to 500 ng total RNA, TCR beta cDNA was generated with a primer in the constant region. Slightly modified ARM-PCR, run as three nested multiplex PCR rounds, produced the TCR beta libraries. It was with TRBV1-TRBV30 forward primers and a C-beta reverse primer that the first two PCR rounds were run, at roughly 11 cycles each. TCRdb used MiXCR to reprocess the multiplex PCR reads, holding one entry per CDR3 protein. There are 310,000 or so distinct CDR3 sequences in the sample; 65% occur only once, and about 6.5% lies in the top ten. Germline DNA was also extracted, with blood RNA taken from unsorted whole blood. The sequencing sample was made of peripheral blood. The receptors originated from a man between 40 and 49 years old with primary liver carcinoma and hepatitis B virus infection.

The sample holds a few counts of this clonotype. The chain joins TRBV6-1 to TRBJ2-7, with TRBD1 as a possible D gene (6 bases). Germline CDR1 is MNHNS and CDR2 is SASEGT. The CDR3 spans 14 residues. V lost 3 bases and J lost 2, with 11 bases in between. CDR3 DNA: TGTGCCAGCAGTGAGCAGGACAGTACCTACGAGCAGTACTTC. Encoded protein: CASSEQDSTYEQYF.

Points on this clonotype: The junction differs from germline at one of its ends, possibly a read error. The chain carries TRBV11-3 and TRBJ2-5, with 7 bases fitting TRBD1. The CDR3 spans 13 residues. Germline V gene lookup returns CDR1 SGHNT and CDR2 YENEEA. The CDR3: CVSSPGGRETQYF. CDR3 DNA sequence: TGTGTCAGCAGCCCAGGGGGTAGGGAGACCCAATACTTT.

This clonotype was counted a few times. This chain links TRBV5-1 with TRBJ2-3; TRBD1 agrees at 7 bases. This CDR3 has 15 residues. V trimming: 0 bases; J trimming: 4 bases; junction bases outside the gene matches: 5. The germline V gene has CDR1 SGHRS and CDR2 YFSETQ. CDR3 region: CASSLEGGSPDTQYF. CDR3 in DNA: TGCGCCAGCAGCTTGGAAGGGGGCTCCCCAGATACGCAGTATTTT.

The chain recombines TRBV12-3 or TRBV12-4 with TRBJ2-5; 9 nucleotides agree with TRBD2. Unmatched junction bases numbered 4, after V lost 4 bases and J lost 4 bases. The CDR3 loop spans 14 amino acids. The chain's CDR3 is CASSSVAGVETQYF. For the CDR3, the DNA is TGTGCCAGCAGTTCGGTAGCGGGAGTAGAGACCCAGTACTTC.

V gene TRBV7-2 combines with J gene TRBJ2-3; tentative D call: TRBD2 (6 bases). CDR1 is SGHTA, CDR2 FQGNSA, per germline. This CDR3 comprises 14 residues. The germline V and J ends were trimmed by 6 bases and 4 bases, with 14 bases remaining between them. CDR3 nucleotides: TGTGCCAGCAGTTATAGGTCGGGAGCAGATACGCAGTATTTT. This sequence encodes CASSYRSGADTQYF.

This clonotype has ten or more counts. V is TRBV5-5 and J is TRBJ2-7; D gene uncertain. The germline V and J ends were trimmed by 0 bases and 0 bases, with 7 bases remaining between them. CDR3 length: 14 amino acids. Germline values: CDR1 SGHKS, CDR2 YYEKEE (reference sequence). The DNA for the CDR3 is TGTGCCAGCAGCTTGGGGCTCAGCTCCTACGAGCAGTACTTC. Translation: CASSLGLSSYEQYF.

Notes on this clonotype: Likely a read error: the CDR3 ends without its conserved phenylalanine or tryptophan. The chain is built from TRBV11-3 and TRBJ2-1, with D perhaps matching TRBD2 (5 bases). Trimming pared 5 bases from V and 4 bases from J, leaving 9 bases between. This CDR3 contains 13 residues. Germline V gene sequence: CDR1 SGHNT, CDR2 YENEEA. This CDR3 reads CASSVGEYNEQFC. DNA of the CDR3: TGTGCCAGCAGCGTGGGAGAATACAATGAGCAGTTCTGC.

Points on this clonotype: One base away lies a much larger clone, so this may be a sequencing read error. The chain has TRBV5-5 and TRBJ1-1; unclear D gene. Germline V gene data show CDR1 as SGHKS and CDR2 as YYEKEE (reference sequence). This CDR3 has 13 amino acids. In nucleotides, the CDR3 is TGTGCCAGCAGCTTGTCCGGGAACACTGAAGCTTCCTTT. Translating gives CASSLSGNTEASF.

This clonotype came up a few times. The genes are TRBV10-2 and TRBJ2-2, with D perhaps TRBD1 (6 bases). This CDR3 contains 15 residues. Germline V gene lookup returns CDR1 WSHSY and CDR2 SAAADI. V gave up 6 bases and J gave up 1 base, with 12 bases separating them. The CDR3 reads CASSINRENTGELFF. The CDR3, as DNA: TGCGCCAGCAGCATAAACAGGGAGAACACCGGGGAGCTGTTTTTT.